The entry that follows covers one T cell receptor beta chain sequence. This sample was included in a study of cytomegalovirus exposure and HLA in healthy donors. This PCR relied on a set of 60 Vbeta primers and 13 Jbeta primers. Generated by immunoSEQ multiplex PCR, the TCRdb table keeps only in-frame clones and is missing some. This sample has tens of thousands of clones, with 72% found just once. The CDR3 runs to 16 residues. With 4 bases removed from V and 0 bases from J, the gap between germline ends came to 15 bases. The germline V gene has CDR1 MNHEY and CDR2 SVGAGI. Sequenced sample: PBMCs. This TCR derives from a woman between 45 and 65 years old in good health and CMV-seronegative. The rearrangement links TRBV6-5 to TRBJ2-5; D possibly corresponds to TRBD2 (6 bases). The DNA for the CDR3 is TGTGCCAGCAGTTCTTGGGGAGGCGGGTACCAAGAGACCCAGTACTTC. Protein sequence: CASSSWGGGYQETQYF.